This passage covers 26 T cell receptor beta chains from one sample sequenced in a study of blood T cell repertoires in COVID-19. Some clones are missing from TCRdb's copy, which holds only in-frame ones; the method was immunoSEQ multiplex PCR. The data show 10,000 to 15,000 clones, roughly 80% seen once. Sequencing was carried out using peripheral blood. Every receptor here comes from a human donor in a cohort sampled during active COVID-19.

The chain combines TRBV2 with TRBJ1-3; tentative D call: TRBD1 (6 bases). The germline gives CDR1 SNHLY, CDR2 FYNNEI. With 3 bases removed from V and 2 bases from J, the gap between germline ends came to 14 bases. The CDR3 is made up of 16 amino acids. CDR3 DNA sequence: TGTGCCAGCAGTGATAGGACAGTCGGTGCTGGAAACACCATATATTTT. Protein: CASSDRTVGAGNTIYF. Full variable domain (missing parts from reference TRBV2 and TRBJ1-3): EPEVTQTPSHQVTQMGQEVILRCVPISNHLYFYWYRQILGQKVEFLVSFYNNEISEKSEIFDDQFSVERPDGSNFTLKIRSTKLEDSAMYFCASSDRTVGAGNTIYFGEGSWLTVV.

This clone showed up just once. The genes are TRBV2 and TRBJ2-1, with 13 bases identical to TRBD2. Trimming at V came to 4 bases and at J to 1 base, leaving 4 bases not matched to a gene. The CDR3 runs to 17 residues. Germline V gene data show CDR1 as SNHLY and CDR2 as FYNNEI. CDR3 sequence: CASSVTSGGASYNEQFF. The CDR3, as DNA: TGTGCCAGCAGTGTCACTAGCGGGGGGGCTTCCTACAATGAGCAGTTCTTC.

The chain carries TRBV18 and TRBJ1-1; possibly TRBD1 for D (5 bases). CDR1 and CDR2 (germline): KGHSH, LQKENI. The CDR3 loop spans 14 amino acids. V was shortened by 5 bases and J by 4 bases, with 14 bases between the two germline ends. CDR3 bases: TGTGCCAGCTCAGAGACTGGGGCGGTCACTGAAGCTTTCTTT. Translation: CASSETGAVTEAFF.

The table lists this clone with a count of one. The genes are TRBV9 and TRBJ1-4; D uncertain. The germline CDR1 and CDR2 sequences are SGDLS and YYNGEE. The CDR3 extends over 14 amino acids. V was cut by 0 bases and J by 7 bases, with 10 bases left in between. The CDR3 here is CASSVAARAEKLFF. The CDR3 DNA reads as TGTGCCAGCAGCGTAGCGGCGAGGGCTGAAAAACTGTTTTTT.

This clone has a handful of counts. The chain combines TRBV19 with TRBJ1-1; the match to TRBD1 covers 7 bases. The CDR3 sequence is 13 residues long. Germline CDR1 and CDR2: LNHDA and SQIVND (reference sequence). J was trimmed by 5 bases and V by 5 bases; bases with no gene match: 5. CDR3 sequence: CASSVQQGTEAFF. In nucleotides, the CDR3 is TGTGCCAGTAGTGTACAACAGGGGACTGAAGCTTTCTTT.

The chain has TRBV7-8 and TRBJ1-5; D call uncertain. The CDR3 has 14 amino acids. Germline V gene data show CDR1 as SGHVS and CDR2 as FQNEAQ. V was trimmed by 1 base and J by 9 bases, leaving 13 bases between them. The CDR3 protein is CASSLVQDTPPQHF. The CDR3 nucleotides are TGTGCCAGCAGCTTAGTCCAGGATACCCCGCCCCAGCATTTT.

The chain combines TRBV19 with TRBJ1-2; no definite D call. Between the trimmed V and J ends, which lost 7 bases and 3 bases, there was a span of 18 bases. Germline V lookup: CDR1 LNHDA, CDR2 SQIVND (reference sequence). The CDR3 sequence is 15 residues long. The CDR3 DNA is TGTGCCAGTAAACCCGAGGCGGGAAGGGACTATGGCTACACCTTC. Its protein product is CASKPEAGRDYGYTF.

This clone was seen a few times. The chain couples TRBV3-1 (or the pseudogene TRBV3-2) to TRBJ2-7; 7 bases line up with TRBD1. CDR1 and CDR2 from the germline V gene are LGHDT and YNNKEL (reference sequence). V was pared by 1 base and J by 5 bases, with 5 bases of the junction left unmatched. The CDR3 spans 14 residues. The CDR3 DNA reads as TGTGCCAGCAGCCAAGGGGCAGGGGGAGACGAGCAGTACTTC. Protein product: CASSQGAGGDEQYF.

CDR3 region: CAWSPWTAGSPLHF. CDR3 sequence (DNA): TGTGCCTGGAGTCCTTGGACAGCCGGTTCACCCCTCCACTTT. The chain recombines TRBV30 with TRBJ1-6, with D maybe TRBD1 (6 bases). V shed 2 bases and J shed 9 bases, with 14 bases lying between them. The CDR3 has 14 residues. CDR1 and CDR2 (germline): GTSNPN, SVGIG (reference sequence).

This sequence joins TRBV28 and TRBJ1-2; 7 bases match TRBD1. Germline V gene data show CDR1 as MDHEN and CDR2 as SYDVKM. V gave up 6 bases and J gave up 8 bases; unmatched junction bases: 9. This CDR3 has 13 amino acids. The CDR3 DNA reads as TGTGCCAGCAGGTATTACAGGGGTGGAGGCTACACCTTC. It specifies CASRYYRGGGYTF.

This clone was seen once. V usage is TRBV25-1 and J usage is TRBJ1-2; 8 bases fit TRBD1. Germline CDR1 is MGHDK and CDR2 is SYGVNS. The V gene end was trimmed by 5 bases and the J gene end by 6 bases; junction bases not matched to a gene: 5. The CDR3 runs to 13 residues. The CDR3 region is CASSLGQEDGYTF. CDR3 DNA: TGTGCCAGCAGTTTGGGACAGGAGGATGGCTACACCTTC.

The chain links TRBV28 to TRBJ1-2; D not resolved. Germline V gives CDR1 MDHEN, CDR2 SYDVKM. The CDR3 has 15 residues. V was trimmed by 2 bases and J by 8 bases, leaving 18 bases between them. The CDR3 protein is CASSLNLRLGGGYTF. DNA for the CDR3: TGTGCCAGCAGTTTAAATCTCCGACTCGGTGGGGGCTACACCTTC.

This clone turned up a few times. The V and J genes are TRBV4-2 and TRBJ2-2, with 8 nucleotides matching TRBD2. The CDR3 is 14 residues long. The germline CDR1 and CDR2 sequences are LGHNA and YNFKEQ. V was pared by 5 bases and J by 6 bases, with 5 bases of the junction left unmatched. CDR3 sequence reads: CASSTDGGAGELFF. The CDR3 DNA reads TGTGCCAGCAGCACCGACGGGGGGGCCGGGGAGCTGTTTTTT.

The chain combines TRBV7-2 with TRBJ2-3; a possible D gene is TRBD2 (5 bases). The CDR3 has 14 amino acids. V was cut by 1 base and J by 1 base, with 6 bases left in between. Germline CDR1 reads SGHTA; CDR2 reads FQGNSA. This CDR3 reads CASSLDGGTDTQYF. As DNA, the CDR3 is TGTGCCAGCAGCTTAGACGGGGGCACAGATACGCAGTATTTT.

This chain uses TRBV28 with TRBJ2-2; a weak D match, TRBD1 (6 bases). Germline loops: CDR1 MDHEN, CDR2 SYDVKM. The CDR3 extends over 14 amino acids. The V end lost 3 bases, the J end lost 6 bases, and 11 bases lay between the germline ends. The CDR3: CASSFRGGPGELFF. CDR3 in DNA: TGTGCCAGCAGTTTTAGAGGGGGACCCGGGGAGCTGTTTTTT.

The CDR3 DNA follows: TGTGCCAGCAGCCATAATACCGGGAGCCACTATGGCTACACCTTC. Encoded protein: CASSHNTGSHYGYTF. V usage is TRBV3-1 (or the pseudogene TRBV3-2) and J usage is TRBJ1-2; D is ambiguous. Germline V gene sequence: CDR1 LGHDT, CDR2 YNNKEL (reference sequence). The CDR3 is 15 amino acids. Deletions cut 3 bases from V and 3 bases from J, with 14 bases between.

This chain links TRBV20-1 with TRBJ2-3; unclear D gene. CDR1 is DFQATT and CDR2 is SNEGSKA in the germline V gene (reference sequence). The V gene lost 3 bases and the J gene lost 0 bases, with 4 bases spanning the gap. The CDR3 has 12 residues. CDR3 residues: CSASLSTDTQYF. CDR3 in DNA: TGCAGTGCTAGTCTCAGCACAGATACGCAGTATTTT.

The CDR3 loop reads CASSTTGHTGELFF. The CDR3, as DNA: TGTGCCAGCAGCACCACAGGACACACCGGGGAGCTGTTTTTT. J is TRBJ2-2 and V is TRBV9, with D maybe TRBD1 (5 bases). The CDR3 is 14 residues long. Germline CDR1 reads SGDLS; CDR2 reads YYNGEE. Trimming took 4 bases from V and 3 from J, leaving 10 bases between them.

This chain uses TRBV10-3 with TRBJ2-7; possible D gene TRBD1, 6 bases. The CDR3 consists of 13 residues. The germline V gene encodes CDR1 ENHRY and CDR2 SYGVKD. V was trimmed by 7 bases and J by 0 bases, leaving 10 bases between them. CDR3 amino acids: CAIKQGNSYEQYF. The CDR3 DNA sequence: TGTGCCATCAAACAGGGCAACTCCTACGAGCAGTACTTC.

CDR3 coding DNA: TGTGCCTGGAGTATCGGGTTGGGAGATACGCAGTATTTT. The encoded protein is CAWSIGLGDTQYF. This rearrangement joins TRBV30 to TRBJ2-3; D unresolved. In germline, CDR1 is GTSNPN, CDR2 SVGIG (reference sequence). This CDR3 region has 13 residues. Trimming removed 2 bases at V and 5 bases at J, with 11 bases between.

The chain's CDR3 is CASGPGQGWSPLHF. The CDR3 nucleotides read TGTGCTAGTGGACCGGGACAGGGATGGTCACCCCTCCACTTT. The chain uses TRBV12-5 and TRBJ1-6; 9 bases fit TRBD1. This CDR3 comprises 14 residues. In germline, CDR1 is LGHNT, CDR2 FRNRAP. V shed 6 bases, J shed 10 bases, and the junction held 7 bases outside the gene matches.

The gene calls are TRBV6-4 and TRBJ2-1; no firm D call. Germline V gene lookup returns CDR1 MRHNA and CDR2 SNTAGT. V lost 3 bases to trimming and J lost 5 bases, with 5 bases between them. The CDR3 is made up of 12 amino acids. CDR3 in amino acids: CASSETNNEQFF. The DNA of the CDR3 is TGTGCCAGCAGTGAAACAAACAATGAGCAGTTCTTC.

CDR3 DNA sequence: TGTGCCAGCAGCTTAAAACGGACAGGAAACACCATATATTTT. It specifies CASSLKRTGNTIYF. The gene calls are TRBV7-6 and TRBJ1-3, with a tentative D call TRBD1 (5 bases). The CDR3 runs 14 residues. Germline lookup yields CDR1 SGHVS and CDR2 FNYEAQ. Trimming removed 2 bases at V and 4 bases at J, with 9 bases between.

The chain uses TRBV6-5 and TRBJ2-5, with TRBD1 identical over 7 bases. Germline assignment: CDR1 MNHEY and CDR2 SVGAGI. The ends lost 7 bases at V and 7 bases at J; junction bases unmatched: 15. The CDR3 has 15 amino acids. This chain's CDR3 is CASIQGDSPFGTQYF. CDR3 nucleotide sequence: TGTGCCAGCATCCAGGGGGACAGCCCTTTTGGGACCCAGTACTTC.

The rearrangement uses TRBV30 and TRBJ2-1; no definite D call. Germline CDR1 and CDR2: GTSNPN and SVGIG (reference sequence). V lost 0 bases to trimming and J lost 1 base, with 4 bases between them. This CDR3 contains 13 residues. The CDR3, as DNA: TGTGCCTGGAGTGTCAGATCCTACAATGAGCAGTTCTTC. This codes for CAWSVRSYNEQFF.

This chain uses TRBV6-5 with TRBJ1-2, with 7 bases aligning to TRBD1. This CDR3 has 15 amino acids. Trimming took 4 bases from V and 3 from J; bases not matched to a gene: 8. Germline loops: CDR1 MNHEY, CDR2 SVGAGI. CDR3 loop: CASSSAGQGDYGYTF. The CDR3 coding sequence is TGTGCCAGCAGTTCGGCCGGCCAGGGGGACTATGGCTACACCTTC.